This is a list of T cell receptor beta chains from one sample in a study of cytomegalovirus exposure and HLA in healthy donors. The data were produced by immunoSEQ multiplex PCR, yet TCRdb's version contains in-frame clones alone and is incomplete. The sample shows 180,000 or so clones, about three quarters of them seen only once. Input material: PBMCs. The receptors stem from a female donor in good health and CMV-seronegative. CDR3s include the opening cysteine and the closing phenylalanine or tryptophan. Each record gives: V gene, clone size, J gene, D gene, CDR3 protein, CDR3 DNA. A D gene is named only where the DNA matches it firmly. Size tells how often a clone was seen (once, few, many) or the class of an expanded clone, and some rows leave it out.

>TRBV4-1|-|TRBJ1-2|TRBD1
CASSQVRTGGLGYTF
TGCGCCAGCAGCCAAGTAAGGACAGGGGGCCTTGGCTACACCTTC
>TRBV7-3|-|TRBJ1-1|-
CASSFGRGNTEAFF
TGTGCCAGCAGCTTTGGCAGGGGGAACACTGAAGCTTTCTTT
>TRBV7-6|-|TRBJ2-3|-
CASSLGGGRGDTQYF
TGTGCCAGCAGCTTAGGGGGGGGCCGTGGAGATACGCAGTATTTT
>TRBV2|-|TRBJ1-3|-
CASSDSEGDTIYF
TGTGCCAGCAGTGACAGTGAGGGAGACACCATATATTTT
>TRBV4-1|-|TRBJ1-5|-
CASSQSPVSNQPQHF
TGCGCCAGCAGCCAGAGTCCTGTGAGCAATCAGCCCCAGCATTTT
>TRBV18|few|TRBJ1-6|TRBD1
CASSQDRKNSPLHF
TGTGCCAGCTCGCAGGACAGGAAGAATTCACCCCTCCACTTT
>TRBV30|-|TRBJ2-1|TRBD2
CAWRPSGRTLSYNEQFF
TGTGCCTGGAGGCCTAGCGGGAGGACCCTCTCCTACAATGAGCAGTTCTTC
>TRBV15|-|TRBJ2-2|-
CATSREAAGELFF
TGTGCCACCAGCAGAGAAGCTGCCGGGGAGCTGTTTTTT
>TRBV19|-|TRBJ1-4|TRBD1
CASSVPTTGLGEKLFF
TGTGCCAGTAGTGTCCCGACGACAGGGCTCGGGGAAAAACTGTTTTTT
>TRBV9|once|TRBJ2-5|TRBD2
CASSVAPLAGSQETQYF
TGTGCCAGCAGCGTAGCCCCGTTAGCGGGTTCCCAAGAGACCCAGTACTTC
>TRBV11-2|few|TRBJ1-2|-
CASSLDLGGLGYTF
TGTGCCAGCAGCTTAGATCTTGGGGGGTTGGGCTACACCTTC
>TRBV7-2|few|TRBJ1-4|-
CASSLAGGGEKLFF
TGTGCCAGCAGCTTAGCAGGGGGGGGAGAAAAACTGTTTTTT
>TRBV5-1|once|TRBJ2-1|TRBD2
CASSSTSGTGGGLEQFF
TGCGCCAGCAGCTCGACTAGCGGGACTGGGGGGGGTTTGGAGCAGTTCTTC
>TRBV29-1|few|TRBJ1-1|TRBD1
CSVDGTGLESYGAFF
TGCAGCGTTGATGGGACAGGGTTGGAAAGTTACGGAGCTTTCTTT
>TRBV28|-|TRBJ2-7|TRBD1
CASSSPGQGYEQYF
TGTGCCAGCAGTTCTCCGGGACAGGGATACGAGCAGTACTTC
>TRBV15|-|TRBJ1-1|-
CATSRLGLGAGTEAFF
TGTGCCACCAGCAGATTAGGCTTGGGGGCGGGCACTGAAGCTTTCTTT
>TRBV28|-|TRBJ1-5|-
CASSPPGGAGQPQHF
TGTGCCAGCAGCCCCCCGGGGGGGGCGGGTCAGCCCCAGCATTTT
>TRBV6-6|-|TRBJ2-3|TRBD2
CASKREGRTDTQYF
TGTGCCAGTAAGCGGGAGGGCCGCACAGATACGCAGTATTTT
>TRBV7-2|-|TRBJ2-3|TRBD2
CASSLEASGGASSDTQYF
TGTGCCAGCAGCTTAGAGGCTAGCGGGGGGGCCTCCTCCGATACGCAGTATTTT
>TRBV9|-|TRBJ1-2|-
CASSVGPGLTNYGYTF
TGTGCCAGCAGCGTAGGCCCAGGGTTAACTAACTATGGCTACACCTTC
>TRBV14|-|TRBJ1-2|-
CASSPRLTNYGYTF
TGTGCCAGCAGCCCTCGCTTGACAAACTATGGCTACACCTTC
>TRBV6-1|few|TRBJ1-5|-
CASSEQGSQPQHF
TGTGCCAGCAGTGAACAGGGGAGTCAGCCCCAGCATTTT
>TRBV9|-|TRBJ2-3|TRBD1
CASSVGTGGTDTQYF
TGTGCCAGCAGCGTAGGGACAGGGGGGACAGATACGCAGTATTTT
>TRBV7-2|-|TRBJ2-5|-
CASSSRGAETQYF
TGTGCCAGCAGCTCCCGCGGGGCGGAGACCCAGTACTTC
>TRBV29-1|-|TRBJ2-7|-
CSVDGSGSSYEQYF
TGCAGCGTTGACGGGTCAGGGTCGTCCTACGAGCAGTACTTC
>TRBV5-1|-|TRBJ2-3|TRBD1
CASSLGTGRGTDTQYF
TGCGCCAGCAGCTTGGGGACAGGGAGAGGCACAGATACGCAGTATTTT
>TRBV25-1|few|TRBJ1-1|-
CATTENTEAFF
TGTGCCACGACAGAGAACACTGAAGCTTTCTTT
>TRBV7-9|-|TRBJ1-5|TRBD1
CASSFQGEGQPQHF
TGTGCCAGCAGCTTCCAGGGGGAAGGTCAGCCCCAGCATTTT
>TRBV30|-|TRBJ1-6|-
CAWTLNNSPLHF
TGTGCCTGGACTCTTAATAATTCCCCCCTCCACTTT